This TCR beta chain was identified in a study of CD8 T cells in Susac syndrome. At the level of the study: There were about six sequenced Susac syndrome patients with active disease and under ten in remission.

High-throughput TCR beta sequencing covered peripheral CD8+ and CD4+ T cells. Turning to this clonotype: The antigen remains unidentified.

Study outcomes and limitations: Only a relatively small number of individuals were included in the TCR sequencing and HLA analysis.

The CDR3 extends over 15 amino acids. Germline CDR1 and CDR2: MGHRA and YSYEKL. The ends were cut back, 1 base at V and 2 bases at J, with 11 bases in the middle. cDNA came from roughly 0.53 to 1 ug RNA primed by random hexamers. One entry per CDR3 protein results from TCRdb running MiXCR on the immunoSEQ multiplex PCR reads. The sample has some 110,000 distinct CDR3 sequences, just under 95% seen once. V and J are TRBV4-1 and TRBJ1-1; no definite D call. The receptor comes from a human donor with Susac syndrome. Sample: CD8+ T cells from PBMCs. The CDR3 loop is CASSQVHGQNTEAFF. The DNA of the CDR3 is TGCGCCAGCAGCCAAGTCCACGGCCAAAACACTGAAGCTTTCTTT.